The 2 T cell receptor beta chains below come from one sample, sequenced in a study of shared clonotypes between healthy human individuals. Sequencing used immunoSEQ multiplex PCR; TCRdb keeps in-frame clones, though not all of them. The table lists fewer than 3 million clones, 85% to 95% of them singletons. What was sequenced was naive CD4+ T cells from PBMCs. Subset indicated: CD45RA+ positively selected. These receptors all come from a man between 18 and 35 years old in good health. Some clones in this sample may be carry-over from other donors' samples.

V and J are TRBV28 and TRBJ2-5; TRBD1 matches 8 bases. The trim removed 5 bases at V and 4 bases at J, leaving 6 bases unmatched. Per germline, CDR1 MDHEN and CDR2 SYDVKM. The CDR3 sequence is 14 residues long. As DNA, the CDR3 is TGTGCCAGCAGTCTAAAAACAGGGGGAGAGACCCAGTACTTC. This translates into CASSLKTGGETQYF.

The chain joins TRBV28 to TRBJ1-4; D remains ambiguous. The V and J ends lost 5 bases and 2 bases respectively, with 12 bases between them. Germline V gene data show CDR1 as MDHEN and CDR2 as SYDVKM. The CDR3 covers 15 residues. CDR3 DNA sequence: TGTGCCAGCAGTGTTCCCCCCAGGACTAATGAAAAACTGTTTTTT. This translates into CASSVPPRTNEKLFF.